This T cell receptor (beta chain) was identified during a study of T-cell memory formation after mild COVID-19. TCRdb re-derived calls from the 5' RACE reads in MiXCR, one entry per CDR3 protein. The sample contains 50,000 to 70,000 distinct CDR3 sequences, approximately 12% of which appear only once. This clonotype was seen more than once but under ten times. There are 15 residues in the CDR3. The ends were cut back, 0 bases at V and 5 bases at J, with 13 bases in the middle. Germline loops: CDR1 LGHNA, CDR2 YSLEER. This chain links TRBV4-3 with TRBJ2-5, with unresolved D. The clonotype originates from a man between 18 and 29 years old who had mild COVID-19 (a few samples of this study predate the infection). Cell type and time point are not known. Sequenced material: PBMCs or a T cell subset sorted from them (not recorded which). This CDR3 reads CASSQDLSGWETQYF. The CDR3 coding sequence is TGCGCCAGCAGCCAAGATCTCTCCGGGTGGGAGACCCAGTACTTC.